This T cell receptor beta chain came from a study of T cell changes during pregnancy in multiple sclerosis. Clones were sequenced by immunoSEQ multiplex PCR, and TCRdb holds only the in-frame ones, with some missing. The sample holds 70,000 to 95,000 clones, 75% to 95% seen once. Germline CDR1 and CDR2: SGHTA and FQGTGA. The CDR3 consists of 15 residues. The V gene lost 3 bases and the J gene lost 5 bases, with 16 bases spanning the gap. The J gene is TRBJ1-2, the V gene TRBV7-3, with D perhaps matching TRBD1 (6 bases). The clonotype was recovered from a female donor with multiple sclerosis, enrolled in a pregnancy study. Sequences were derived from CD4+ T cells from peripheral blood mononuclear cells, sampled in the second trimester of pregnancy. As DNA, the CDR3 is TGTGCCAGCAGCTTGAAACAGGGTGGGGCTTATGGCTACACCTTC. Encoded protein: CASSLKQGGAYGYTF.